Reported below is one T cell receptor beta chain. The data are from a study of blood T cell repertoires in COVID-19. Study-level information: Sources were T cells, B-cell-depleted T cells, or PBMCs; the material itself was cDNA or gDNA.

CDR1 is KGHSH and CDR2 is LQKENI in the germline V gene. V dropped 2 bases and J dropped 5 bases, with 15 bases sitting between them. The CDR3 totals 15 residues. Per the original methods: Scientists estimated how many nucleated cells there were by amplifying reference gene primers. Assay: immunoSEQ multiplex PCR; the TCRdb copy retains only in-frame clones and omits some. V and J calls and clone size come straight from that table; D and trimming were deduced from the DNA. The sample includes about 120,000 clones, 80% to 90% seen only once; the top ten take 12%. This receptor was identified in a human donor in a cohort sampled during active COVID-19. Input material: peripheral blood. The chain combines TRBV18 with TRBJ2-5; D might be TRBD2 (5 bases). The chain's CDR3 is CASSPEDSRRETQYF. CDR3 DNA: TGTGCCAGCTCACCAGAGGACTCTCGCCGGGAGACCCAGTACTTC.